The clone carrying this TCR beta chain has a handful of counts. Its specificity is unknown. The sample comes from a study of blood T cells in healthy people across ages. Study conclusions and caveats: The CMV status of each donor remained undetermined, and this could have confounded shifts in expanded clonotypes. Getting older went along with TCR beta diversity per million T cells dropping roughly linearly.

There are 15 residues in the CDR3. Germline CDR1 MRHNA, CDR2 SNTAGT. V lost 6 bases to trimming and J lost 3 bases; unmatched junction nucleotides: 7. The second PCR ran roughly 7 to 12 cycles with a sample-barcoded 5' primer and J-beta primers. TCRdb reprocessed the 5' RACE reads with MiXCR, giving one entry per CDR3 protein. The sample records 850,000 to 1,000,000 distinct CDR3 sequences, about 48% being singletons. With each sample, at least 5 micrograms of total RNA were extracted. The rearrangement links TRBV6-4 to TRBJ2-3; TRBD1 matches 9 bases. This sequence was found in a man aged 25 to 40 in good health. The sample consisted of blood. This CDR3 reads CASSMRDRETDTQYF. The CDR3 DNA reads as TGTGCCAGCAGCATGCGGGACAGGGAGACAGATACGCAGTATTTT.